This entry lists 23 T cell receptor beta chains sequenced from one sample in a study of blood T cell repertoires in COVID-19. The method was immunoSEQ multiplex PCR; TCRdb's version includes in-frame clones alone and lacks a portion of them. Of around 150,000 clones listed, approximately 85% were seen once; the top ten hold 7% to 10%. The sequenced sample consisted of peripheral blood. The receptors here all came from a woman aged 60-75 years with COVID-19, enrolled during active disease.

The chain is built from TRBV5-1 and TRBJ2-5; 9 nucleotides align to TRBD1. Germline V gene data show CDR1 as SGHRS and CDR2 as YFSETQ. With V trimmed by 7 bases and J by 2 bases, 15 bases remained unmatched. This CDR3 contains 17 residues. Here the CDR3 DNA reads TGCGCCAGCCGGGGGGCCCACGGACAGGGGCTTCAAGAGACCCAGTACTTC. It codes for CASRGAHGQGLQETQYF.

The CDR3 protein is CASKDSSNSPLHF. CDR3 bases: TGTGCCAGTAAGGACAGCTCAAATTCACCCCTCCACTTT. The chain recombines TRBV6-5 with TRBJ1-6; a possible D gene is TRBD1 (6 bases). Between the trimmed V and J ends, which lost 9 bases and 7 bases, there was a span of 13 bases. The CDR3 totals 13 residues. Germline V CDR1 and CDR2: MNHEY, SVGAGI.

The rearrangement joins TRBV25-1 to TRBJ1-6; tentative D call: TRBD1 (6 bases). From germline, CDR1 is MGHDK and CDR2 SYGVNS. Trimming stripped 2 bases from V and 7 bases from J, with 9 bases between. This CDR3 comprises 14 residues. The CDR3 loop reads CASSERQENSPLHF. In DNA form, the CDR3 reads TGTGCCAGCAGTGAACGACAGGAAAATTCACCCCTCCACTTT.

This rearrangement joins TRBV11-3 to TRBJ1-1; D ambiguous. The V end was cut by 3 bases, the J end by 1 base, with 6 bases between. The CDR3 extends over 13 amino acids. Per the germline V gene, CDR1 is SGHNT and CDR2 is YENEEA. The CDR3 DNA sequence: TGTGCCAGCAGCTTTAGCGGGAACACTGAAGCTTTCTTT. Amino acids: CASSFSGNTEAFF.

The chain employs TRBV27 and TRBJ1-2, with D uncertain. Germline V gene lookup returns CDR1 MNHEY and CDR2 SMNVEV (reference sequence). This CDR3 spans 14 amino acids. With 1 base removed from V and 8 bases from J, the gap between germline ends came to 14 bases. This CDR3 is CASSLFPRPGGYTF. In DNA form, the CDR3 reads TGTGCCAGCAGTTTATTCCCCAGGCCCGGAGGCTACACCTTC.

The chain couples TRBV7-3 to TRBJ1-1; 8 nucleotides match TRBD1. V shed 0 bases and J 1 base; nucleotides not matched to a gene: 4. The CDR3 is 16 amino acids. Per germline, CDR1 SGHTA and CDR2 FQGTGA. The CDR3 here is CASSLTGTGANTEAFF. DNA for the CDR3: TGTGCCAGCAGCTTAACCGGGACAGGAGCGAACACTGAAGCTTTCTTT.

The chain combines TRBV19 with TRBJ1-2; D call uncertain. V lost 9 bases and J lost 8, with 19 bases in between. CDR3 length: 13 residues. Germline V gene data show CDR1 as LNHDA and CDR2 as SQIVND (reference sequence). The CDR3 DNA is TGTGCCAGCCGGACGCGCGCGGGGTTAGGCTACACCTTC. Residues: CASRTRAGLGYTF.

The chain has TRBV12-3 or TRBV12-4 and TRBJ1-1; D gene uncertain. V was cut by 6 bases and J by 4 bases, with 12 bases left in between. The CDR3 is 13 residues long. CDR3 loop: CASRGGAGTEAFF. In DNA, the CDR3 is TGTGCCAGCAGGGGTGGTGCGGGCACTGAAGCTTTCTTT.

The chain joins TRBV3-1 (or the pseudogene TRBV3-2) to TRBJ2-1; D uncertain. Looked up from germline, CDR1 is LGHDT and CDR2 is YNNKEL (reference sequence). The CDR3 is made up of 19 amino acids. Trimming left V 1 base short and J 1 base short, with 20 bases between. The CDR3 is CASSQAFGTSGSSYNEQFF. The DNA of the CDR3 is TGTGCCAGCAGCCAAGCGTTCGGAACCTCGGGTAGTTCCTACAATGAGCAGTTCTTC.

V usage is TRBV2 and J usage is TRBJ1-6; possible D gene TRBD1, 6 bases. V lost 0 bases and J 7 bases, leaving 13 bases between the germline ends. This CDR3 region has 16 residues. Germline V gene data show CDR1 as SNHLY and CDR2 as FYNNEI. The CDR3 loop reads CASSEARGTPNSPLHF. In nucleotides, the CDR3 is TGTGCCAGCAGTGAAGCACGAGGGACACCCAATTCACCCCTCCACTTT.

The chain is built from TRBV7-9 and TRBJ2-7; D unresolved. The CDR3 has 11 residues. Trimming took off 4 bases at V and 2 bases at J, with 3 bases between the two ends. CDR1 SEHNR and CDR2 FQNEAQ come from the germline V gene (reference sequence). The CDR3 sequence is CASSSTYEQYF. The CDR3 nucleotides are TGTGCCAGCAGCTCTACCTACGAGCAGTACTTC. Supplemented by reference TRBV7-9 and TRBJ2-7, the full variable domain reads DTGVSQNPRHKITKRGQNVTFRCDPISEHNRLYWYRQTLGQGPEFLTYFQNEAQLEKSRLLSDRFSAERPKGSFSTLEIQRTEQGDSAMYLCASSSTYEQYFGPGTRLTVT.

J is TRBJ1-2 and V is TRBV6-5, with D possibly being TRBD1 (5 bases). Trimming stripped 5 bases from V and 1 base from J, with 14 bases between. The CDR3 totals 15 residues. Germline CDR1 and CDR2: MNHEY and SVGAGI. CDR3 sequence: CASSPRRGFNYGYTF. The DNA for the CDR3 is TGTGCCAGCAGTCCCCGGAGGGGCTTTAACTATGGCTACACCTTC.

This chain links TRBV7-6 with TRBJ1-4; TRBD1 aligns across 8 bases. Germline CDR1 is SGHVS and CDR2 is FNYEAQ. V shed 1 base, J shed 8 bases, and the junction held 6 bases outside the gene matches. There are 15 residues in the CDR3. CDR3 loop: CASSLGGQEGEKLFF. CDR3 sequence (DNA): TGTGCCAGCAGCTTAGGGGGACAGGAGGGGGAAAAACTGTTTTTT.

This chain joins TRBV5-1 and TRBJ2-2; 10 nucleotides match TRBD2. The CDR3 loop spans 16 amino acids. CDR1 and CDR2 (germline): SGHRS, YFSETQ. J lost 4 bases, V lost 4 bases, and 7 bases had no gene match. The CDR3 is CASSLGTSDSTGELFF. The CDR3 nucleotides are TGCGCCAGCAGCCTGGGGACTAGCGACTCCACCGGGGAGCTGTTTTTT.

Only one count was recorded for this clone. The junction shows a germline mismatch at one end, possibly a read error. The chain joins TRBV9 to TRBJ2-5; 11 bases fit TRBD2. Germline V gives CDR1 SGDLS, CDR2 YYNGEE. The CDR3 is 15 residues long. This CDR3 is CARRVAGGGPETQYF. The CDR3 nucleotides read TGCGCCCGCCGCGTAGCGGGGGGGGGCCCGGAGACCCAGTACTTC. The variable domain in full, with the rest retrieved from reference TRBV9 and TRBJ2-5, is DSGVTQTPKHLITATGQRVTLRCSPRSGDLSVYWYQQSLDQGLQFLIQYYNGEERAKGNILERFSAQQFPDLHSELNLSSLELGDSALYFCARRVAGGGPETQYFGPGTRLLVL.

The V gene is TRBV4-1, the J gene TRBJ2-4; 7 bases line up with TRBD2. Germline-derived CDR1 and CDR2 are MGHRA and YSYEKL. This CDR3 has 18 amino acids. Unmatched junction bases numbered 12, after V lost 3 bases and J lost 1 base. As DNA, the CDR3 is TGCGCCAGCAGCCAGTCTGGGAGGGTTGGATTGGCCAAAAACATTCAGTACTTC. Translated, it gives CASSQSGRVGLAKNIQYF.

This clone was counted only a few times. This chain connects TRBV10-2 to TRBJ2-1; TRBD1 matches at 9 bases. V gave up 8 bases and J gave up 9 bases; unmatched junction bases: 5. This CDR3 has 12 residues. Germline V gene data show CDR1 as WSHSY and CDR2 as SAAADI. The CDR3, as DNA: TGCGCCAGCGGAACAGGGGGCGGTGAGCAGTTCTTC. Its translation is CASGTGGGEQFF.

In its sample, this clone was seen once. V gene TRBV19 combines with J gene TRBJ1-1; D not resolved. The CDR3 consists of 12 residues. Germline CDR1 LNHDA, CDR2 SQIVND (reference sequence). Trimming removed 5 bases at V and 4 bases at J, with 8 bases between. CDR3 residues: CASSFQLTEAFF. The DNA of the CDR3 is TGTGCCAGTAGTTTTCAACTCACTGAAGCTTTCTTT.

This clone was found once. The gene calls are TRBV28 and TRBJ2-7; 16 bases match TRBD2. Trimming removed 1 base from V and 4 bases from J; junction bases left unmatched: 7. From germline, CDR1 is MDHEN and CDR2 SYDVKM. CDR3 length equals 18 residues. The CDR3 sequence: CASSLFGTSGRARYEQYF. As DNA, the CDR3 is TGTGCCAGCAGTTTATTTGGGACTAGCGGGAGGGCTAGGTACGAGCAGTACTTC.

The rearrangement links TRBV5-1 to TRBJ2-1; D uncertain. V lost 0 bases and J 5 bases, leaving 12 bases between the germline ends. This CDR3 is built from 15 residues. Germline V gene lookup returns CDR1 SGHRS and CDR2 YFSETQ. The CDR3 sequence: CASSLAPRGDNEQFF. The CDR3 DNA reads TGCGCCAGCAGCTTGGCCCCCAGAGGCGACAATGAGCAGTTCTTC.

This clone appeared a few times. This CDR3 is CASSSSRGGEQFF. CDR3 in DNA: TGTGCCAGCAGCTCGAGCAGGGGCGGTGAGCAGTTCTTC. The V and J genes are TRBV5-6 and TRBJ2-1, with D possibly matching TRBD1 (6 bases). V gave up 3 bases and J gave up 9 bases, with 13 bases separating them. CDR1 and CDR2 (germline): SGHDT, YYEEEE. The CDR3 covers 13 residues.

This clone was detected a few times. This sequence joins TRBV27 and TRBJ2-2; D call uncertain. The CDR3 spans 15 residues. V was pared by 0 bases and J by 4 bases, with 9 bases between. CDR1 and CDR2 (germline): MNHEY, SMNVEV (reference sequence). DNA of the CDR3: TGTGCCAGCAGTTTATCGCCCGCGAGCACCGGGGAGCTGTTTTTT. It codes for CASSLSPASTGELFF.

The chain employs TRBV10-1 and TRBJ2-1, with 10 bases that match TRBD2. The CDR3 extends over 16 amino acids. V was pared by 2 bases and J by 9 bases, with 10 bases of the junction left unmatched. The germline V gene encodes CDR1 WNHNN and CDR2 SYGVQD (reference sequence). The CDR3 reads CASSEGSSGRTGEQFF. DNA for the CDR3: TGCGCCAGCAGTGAGGGCTCTAGCGGGAGAACGGGTGAGCAGTTCTTC.